This TCR beta chain is from a study of blood T cell repertoires in COVID-19. At the level of the study: Sites across the United States, Italy and Spain contributed samples from acute and convalescent COVID-19. Sources were T cells, B-cell-depleted T cells, or PBMCs; the material itself was cDNA or gDNA.

Seattle participants joined during active infection and were tracked over time. The assay was immunoSEQ multiplex PCR, and TCRdb's table has in-frame clones only and misses some. The sample holds some 200,000 clones; just under 85% are singletons and the top ten take 0.95%. This clone was recorded only once. Sequencing was performed on peripheral blood. The TCR originated in a man aged 60 to 69 with COVID-19, enrolled during active disease.

The DNA of the CDR3 is TGTGCCAGCTCACCAATGGACAGGGGGGTCAATCAGCCCCAGCATTTT. Translated: CASSPMDRGVNQPQHF. The V and J genes are TRBV18 and TRBJ1-5; TRBD1 agrees at 10 bases. This CDR3 has 16 residues. The trim removed 2 bases at V and 3 bases at J, leaving 4 bases unmatched. Per germline, CDR1 KGHSH and CDR2 LQKENI.